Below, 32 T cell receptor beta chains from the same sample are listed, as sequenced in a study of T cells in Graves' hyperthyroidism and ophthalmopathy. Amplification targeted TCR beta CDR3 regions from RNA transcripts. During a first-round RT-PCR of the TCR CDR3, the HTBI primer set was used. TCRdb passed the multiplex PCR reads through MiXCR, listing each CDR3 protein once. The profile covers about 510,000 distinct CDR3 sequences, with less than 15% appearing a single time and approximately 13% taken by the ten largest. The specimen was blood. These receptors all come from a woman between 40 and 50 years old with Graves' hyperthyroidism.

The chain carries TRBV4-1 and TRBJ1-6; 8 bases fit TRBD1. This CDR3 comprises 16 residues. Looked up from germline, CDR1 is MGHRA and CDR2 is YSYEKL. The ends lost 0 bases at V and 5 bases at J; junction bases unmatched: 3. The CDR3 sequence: CASSQDGQGHNSPLHF. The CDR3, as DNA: TGCGCCAGCAGCCAAGACGGACAGGGACATAATTCACCCCTCCACTTT.

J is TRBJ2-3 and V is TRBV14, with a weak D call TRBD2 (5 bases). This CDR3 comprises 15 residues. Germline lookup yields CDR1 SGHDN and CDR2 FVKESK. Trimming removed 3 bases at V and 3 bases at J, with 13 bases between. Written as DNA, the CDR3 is TGTGCCAGCAGCCATGCGACGGGATATACAGATACGCAGTATTTT. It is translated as CASSHATGYTDTQYF.

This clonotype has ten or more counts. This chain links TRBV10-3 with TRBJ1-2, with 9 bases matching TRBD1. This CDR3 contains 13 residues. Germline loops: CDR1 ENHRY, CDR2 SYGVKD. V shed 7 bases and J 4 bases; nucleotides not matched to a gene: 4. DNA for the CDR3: TGTGCCATCAATACGGGACAGGGCTATGGCTACACCTTC. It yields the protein CAINTGQGYGYTF.

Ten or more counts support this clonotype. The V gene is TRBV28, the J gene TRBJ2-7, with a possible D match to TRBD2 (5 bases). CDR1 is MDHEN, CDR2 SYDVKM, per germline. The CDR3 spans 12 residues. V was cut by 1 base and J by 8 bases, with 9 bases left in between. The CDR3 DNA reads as TGTGCCAGCAGTTTATCGGACTCGCAGCAGTACTTC. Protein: CASSLSDSQQYF.

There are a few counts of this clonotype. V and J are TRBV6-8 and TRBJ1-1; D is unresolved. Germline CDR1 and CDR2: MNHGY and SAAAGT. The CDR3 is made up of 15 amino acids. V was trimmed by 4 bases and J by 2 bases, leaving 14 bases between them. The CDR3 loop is CASSSFLTDNTEAFF. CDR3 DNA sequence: TGTGCCAGCAGTTCCTTTTTAACAGATAACACTGAAGCTTTCTTT.

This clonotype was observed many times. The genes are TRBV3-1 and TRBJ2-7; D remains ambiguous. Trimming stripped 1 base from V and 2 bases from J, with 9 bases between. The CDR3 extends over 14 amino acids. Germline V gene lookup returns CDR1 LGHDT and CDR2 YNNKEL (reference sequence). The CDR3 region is CASSQVGQPYEQYF. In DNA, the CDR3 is TGTGCCAGCAGCCAAGTTGGCCAGCCCTACGAGCAGTACTTC.

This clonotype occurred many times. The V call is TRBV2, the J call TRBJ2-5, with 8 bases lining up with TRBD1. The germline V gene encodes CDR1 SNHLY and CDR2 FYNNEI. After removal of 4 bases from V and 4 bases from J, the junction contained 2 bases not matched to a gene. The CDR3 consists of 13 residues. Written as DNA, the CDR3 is TGTGCCAGCAGTGCGGACAGGGTAGAGACCCAGTACTTC. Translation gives CASSADRVETQYF.

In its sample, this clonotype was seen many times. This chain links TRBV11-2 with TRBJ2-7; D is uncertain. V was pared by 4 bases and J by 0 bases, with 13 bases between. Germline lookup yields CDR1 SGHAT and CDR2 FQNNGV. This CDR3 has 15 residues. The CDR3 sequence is CASSWVQDGSYEQYF. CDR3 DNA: TGTGCCAGCAGCTGGGTCCAGGACGGCTCCTACGAGCAGTACTTC.

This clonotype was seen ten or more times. This CDR3 is CASSYGRVPYEQYF. CDR3 nucleotides: TGTGCCAGCAGTTATGGGAGGGTCCCCTACGAGCAGTACTTC. V and J are TRBV6-2 or TRBV6-3 and TRBJ2-7; the match to TRBD2 covers 7 bases. Germline-derived CDR1 and CDR2 are MNHEY and SVGEGT. J lost 2 bases, V lost 3 bases, and 4 bases had no gene match. The CDR3 runs to 14 residues.

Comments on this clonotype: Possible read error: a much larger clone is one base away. As DNA, the CDR3 is TGTGCCAGCACGCTAACGGGGGGCACCGGGGAGCTGTTTTTT. It is translated as CASTLTGGTGELFF. The chain joins TRBV11-3 to TRBJ2-2; 7 bases agree with TRBD2. The CDR3 spans 14 residues. V lost 7 bases and J lost 4; bases outside the gene matches: 6. The germline V gene encodes CDR1 SGHNT and CDR2 YENEEA.

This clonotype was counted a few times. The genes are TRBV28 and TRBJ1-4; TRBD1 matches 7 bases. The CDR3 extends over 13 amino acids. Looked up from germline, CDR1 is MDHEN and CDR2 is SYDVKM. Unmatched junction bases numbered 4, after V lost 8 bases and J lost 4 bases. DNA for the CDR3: TGTGCCAGCGGGGGACAGCATAATGAAAAACTGTTTTTT. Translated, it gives CASGGQHNEKLFF.

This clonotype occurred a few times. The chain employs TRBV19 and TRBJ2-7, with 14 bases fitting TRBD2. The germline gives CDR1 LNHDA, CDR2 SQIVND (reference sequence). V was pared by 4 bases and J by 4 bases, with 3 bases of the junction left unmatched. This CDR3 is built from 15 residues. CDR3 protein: CASSTTSGRAYEQYF. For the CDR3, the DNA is TGTGCCAGTAGTACGACTAGCGGGAGGGCGTACGAGCAGTACTTC.

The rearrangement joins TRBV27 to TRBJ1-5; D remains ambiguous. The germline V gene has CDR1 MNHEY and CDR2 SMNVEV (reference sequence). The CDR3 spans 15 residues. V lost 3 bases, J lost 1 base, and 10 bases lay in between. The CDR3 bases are TGTGCCAGCAGTTTTAAGGGAATGAGCAATCAGCCCCAGCATTTT. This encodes CASSFKGMSNQPQHF.

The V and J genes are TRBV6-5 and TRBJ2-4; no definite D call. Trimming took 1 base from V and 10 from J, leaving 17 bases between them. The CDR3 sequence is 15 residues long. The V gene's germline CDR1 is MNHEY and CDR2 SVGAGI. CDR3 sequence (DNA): TGTGCCAGCAGTTACTATGTGAACTTGGGTGGTATTCAGTACTTC. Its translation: CASSYYVNLGGIQYF.

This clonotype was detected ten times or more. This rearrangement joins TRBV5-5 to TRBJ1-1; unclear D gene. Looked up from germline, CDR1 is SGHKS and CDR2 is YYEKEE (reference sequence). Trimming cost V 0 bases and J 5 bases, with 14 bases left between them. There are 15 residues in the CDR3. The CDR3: CASSLAMEVRTEAFF. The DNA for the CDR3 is TGTGCCAGCAGCTTGGCGATGGAGGTCAGAACTGAAGCTTTCTTT.

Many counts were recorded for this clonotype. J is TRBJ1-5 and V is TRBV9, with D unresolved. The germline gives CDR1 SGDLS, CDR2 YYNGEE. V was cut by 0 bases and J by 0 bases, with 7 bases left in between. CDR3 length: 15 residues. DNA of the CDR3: TGTGCCAGCAGCGTAGGTCAAAATAGCAATCAGCCCCAGCATTTT. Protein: CASSVGQNSNQPQHF.

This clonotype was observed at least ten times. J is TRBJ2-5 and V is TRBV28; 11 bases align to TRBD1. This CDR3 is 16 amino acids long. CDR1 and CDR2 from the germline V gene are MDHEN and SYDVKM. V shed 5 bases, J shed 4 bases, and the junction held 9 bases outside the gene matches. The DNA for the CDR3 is TGTGCCAGCAGTCGGAAGGGGACAGGGGGTCGAGAGACCCAGTACTTC. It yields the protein CASSRKGTGGRETQYF.

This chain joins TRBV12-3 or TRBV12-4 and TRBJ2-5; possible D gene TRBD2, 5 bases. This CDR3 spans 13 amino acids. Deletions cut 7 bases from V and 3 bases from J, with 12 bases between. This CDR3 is CASTLDSKETQYF. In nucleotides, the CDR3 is TGTGCCAGCACCTTGGACTCCAAAGAGACCCAGTACTTC.

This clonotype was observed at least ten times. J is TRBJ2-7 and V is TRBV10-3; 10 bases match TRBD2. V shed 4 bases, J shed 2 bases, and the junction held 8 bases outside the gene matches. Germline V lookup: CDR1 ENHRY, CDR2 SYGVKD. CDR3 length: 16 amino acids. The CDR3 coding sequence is TGTGCCATCAGTGTTCTACTAGCGGGGAAACCCTACGAGCAGTACTTC. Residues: CAISVLLAGKPYEQYF.

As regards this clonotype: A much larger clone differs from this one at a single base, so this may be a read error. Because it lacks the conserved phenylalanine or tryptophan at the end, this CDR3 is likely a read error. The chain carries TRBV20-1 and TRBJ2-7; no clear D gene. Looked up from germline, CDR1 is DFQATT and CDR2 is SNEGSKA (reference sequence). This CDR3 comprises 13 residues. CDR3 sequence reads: CSAGDTKTYEQYL. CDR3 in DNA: TGCAGTGCTGGAGACACGAAAACCTACGAGCAGTACCTC.

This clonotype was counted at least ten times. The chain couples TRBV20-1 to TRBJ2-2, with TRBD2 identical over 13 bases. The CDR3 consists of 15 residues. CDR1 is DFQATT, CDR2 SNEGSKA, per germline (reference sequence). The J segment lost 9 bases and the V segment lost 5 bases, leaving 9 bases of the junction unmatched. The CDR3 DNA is TGCAGTGCTCCTGGAAGGACTAGCGGGAGCCGGGAGCTGTTTTTT. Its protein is CSAPGRTSGSRELFF.

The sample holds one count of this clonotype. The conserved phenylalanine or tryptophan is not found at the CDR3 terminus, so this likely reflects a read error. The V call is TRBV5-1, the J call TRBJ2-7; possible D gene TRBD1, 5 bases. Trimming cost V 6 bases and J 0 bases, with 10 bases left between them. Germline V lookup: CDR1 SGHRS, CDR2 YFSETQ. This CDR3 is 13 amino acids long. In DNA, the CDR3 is TGCGCCAGCACCAGGGAAAGCTCCTACGAGCAGTACCTC. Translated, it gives CASTRESSYEQYL.

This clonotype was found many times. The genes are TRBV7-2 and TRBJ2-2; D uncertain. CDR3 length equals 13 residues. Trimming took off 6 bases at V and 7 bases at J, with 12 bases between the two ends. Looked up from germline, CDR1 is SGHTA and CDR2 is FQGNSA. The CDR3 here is CASRTNSIGELFF. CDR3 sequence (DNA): TGTGCCAGCAGAACAAATTCCATCGGGGAGCTGTTTTTT.

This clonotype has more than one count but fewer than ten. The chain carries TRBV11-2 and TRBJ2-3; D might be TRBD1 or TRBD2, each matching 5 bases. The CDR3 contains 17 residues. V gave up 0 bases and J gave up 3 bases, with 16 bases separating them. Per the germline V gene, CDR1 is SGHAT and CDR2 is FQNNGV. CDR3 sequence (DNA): TGTGCCAGCAGCTTAGAGGGACGTCCCTGGGAGACAGATACGCAGTATTTT. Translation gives CASSLEGRPWETDTQYF.

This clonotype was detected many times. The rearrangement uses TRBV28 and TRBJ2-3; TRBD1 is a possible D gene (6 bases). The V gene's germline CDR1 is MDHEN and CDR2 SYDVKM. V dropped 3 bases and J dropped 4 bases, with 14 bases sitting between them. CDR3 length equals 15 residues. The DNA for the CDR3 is TGTGCCAGCAGTTTGGAAGGGGGATACCCAGATACGCAGTATTTT. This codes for CASSLEGGYPDTQYF.

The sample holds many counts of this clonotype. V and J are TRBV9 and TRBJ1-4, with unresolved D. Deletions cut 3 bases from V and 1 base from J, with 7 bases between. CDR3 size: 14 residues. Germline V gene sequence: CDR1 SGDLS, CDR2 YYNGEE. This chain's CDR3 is CASSGGETNEKLFF. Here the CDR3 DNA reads TGTGCCAGCAGCGGCGGGGAAACTAATGAAAAACTGTTTTTT.

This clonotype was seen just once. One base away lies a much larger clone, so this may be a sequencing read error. CDR3 DNA: TGCGCCAGCAGCTTGGAGAAACGGGGGCGGAACACTGAAGCTTTCTTT. Translated: CASSLEKRGRNTEAFF. The rearrangement links TRBV5-1 to TRBJ1-1, with D maybe TRBD1 (6 bases). With 0 bases removed from V and 1 base from J, the gap between germline ends came to 13 bases. This CDR3 has 16 residues. Germline CDR1 SGHRS, CDR2 YFSETQ.

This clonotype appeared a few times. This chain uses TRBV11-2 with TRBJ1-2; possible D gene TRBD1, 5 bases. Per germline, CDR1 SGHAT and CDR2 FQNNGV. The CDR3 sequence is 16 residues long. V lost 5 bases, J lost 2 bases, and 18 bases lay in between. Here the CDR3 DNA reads TGTGCCAGCAGCAGCCCTTTTGGGACGGCAAACTATGGCTACACCTTC. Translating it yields CASSSPFGTANYGYTF.

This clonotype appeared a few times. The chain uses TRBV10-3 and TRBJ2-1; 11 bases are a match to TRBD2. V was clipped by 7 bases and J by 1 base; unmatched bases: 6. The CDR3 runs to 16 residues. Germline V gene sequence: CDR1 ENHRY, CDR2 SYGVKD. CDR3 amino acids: CAITPTSGISYNEQFF. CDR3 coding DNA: TGTGCCATCACCCCGACTAGCGGGATATCCTACAATGAGCAGTTCTTC.

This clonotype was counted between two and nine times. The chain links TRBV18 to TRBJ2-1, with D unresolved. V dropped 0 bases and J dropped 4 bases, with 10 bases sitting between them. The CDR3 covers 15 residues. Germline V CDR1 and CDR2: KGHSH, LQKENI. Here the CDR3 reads CASSPPGHFYNEQFF. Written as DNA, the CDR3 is TGTGCCAGCTCACCACCGGGCCACTTTTACAATGAGCAGTTCTTC.

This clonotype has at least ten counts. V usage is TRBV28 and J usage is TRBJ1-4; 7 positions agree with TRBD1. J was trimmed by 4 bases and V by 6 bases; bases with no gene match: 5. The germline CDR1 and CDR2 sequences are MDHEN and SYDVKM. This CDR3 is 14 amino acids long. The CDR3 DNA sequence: TGTGCCAGCAGATCCGGGACAGTTAATGAAAAACTGTTTTTT. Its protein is CASRSGTVNEKLFF.

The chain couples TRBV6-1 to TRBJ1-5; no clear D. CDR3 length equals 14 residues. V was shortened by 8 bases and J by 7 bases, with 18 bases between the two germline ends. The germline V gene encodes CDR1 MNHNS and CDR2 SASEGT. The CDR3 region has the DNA TGTGCCAGCCGTCGAAGGATCGCTGAACAGCCCCAGCATTTT. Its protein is CASRRRIAEQPQHF.